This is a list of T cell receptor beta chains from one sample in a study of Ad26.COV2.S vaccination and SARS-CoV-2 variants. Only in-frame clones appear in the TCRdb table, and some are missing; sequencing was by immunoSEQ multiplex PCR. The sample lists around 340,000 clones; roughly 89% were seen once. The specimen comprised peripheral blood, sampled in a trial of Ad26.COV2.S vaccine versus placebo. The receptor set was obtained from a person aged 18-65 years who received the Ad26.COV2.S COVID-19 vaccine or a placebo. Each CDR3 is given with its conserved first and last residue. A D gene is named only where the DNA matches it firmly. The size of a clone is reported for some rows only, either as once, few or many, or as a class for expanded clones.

TGTGCCAGCAGCGTGTCCGGGACGCATGCAGATACGCAGTATTTT	CASSVSGTHADTQYF	.	.	TRBV9	TRBJ2-3
TGTGCCACCAGCAGAATGGTCCGGGACTCACCCCTCCACTTT	CATSRMVRDSPLHF	few	.	TRBV15	TRBJ1-6
TGTGCCAGCAGTAGGGACAACGGCAATGAGCAGTTCTTC	CASSRDNGNEQFF	.	.	TRBV28	TRBJ2-1
TGCGCCAGCAGCTTGGACCCTGACTATGGCTACACCTTC	CASSLDPDYGYTF	.	.	TRBV5-1	TRBJ1-2
TGTGCCAGTAGTTCCGGACGCGTGGGGTTGACTAATGAAAAACTGTTTTTT	CASSSGRVGLTNEKLFF	.	.	TRBV19	TRBJ1-4
TGCGCCAGCAGCTCTGGAAACACCATATATTTT	CASSSGNTIYF	.	.	TRBV4-1	TRBJ1-3
TGTGCCAGCAGCGCGGACGGTGGGGCTTTACTCCAGCCCCAGCATTTT	CASSADGGALLQPQHF	.	.	TRBV7-8	TRBJ1-5
TGCAGTGCTAGGTCCGGGACAGTTATTCCCTTT	CSARSGTVIPF	.	TRBD1	TRBV20-1	TRBJ1-6
TGTGCCAGCACTACGACAGGGGATCGAGAGACCCAGTACTTC	CASTTTGDRETQYF	.	TRBD1	TRBV2	TRBJ2-5
TGTGCCAGCAGTGAAGCCGACAGGGGGGGATTT	CASSEADRGGF	once	TRBD1	TRBV2	TRBJ1-1
TGTGCCAGCAGCTCATTAAACCTCGCCACGCACGACTCCTACGAGCAGTACTTC	CASSSLNLATHDSYEQYF	.	.	TRBV7-9	TRBJ2-7
TGTGCATCGGGCCCAAAACGGCAGGGAGCTAACTATGGCTACACCTTC	CASGPKRQGANYGYTF	.	.	TRBV30	TRBJ1-2
TGTGCCAGCAGTTTAAATAGCAATCAGCCCCAGCATTTT	CASSLNSNQPQHF	.	.	TRBV12-3/TRBV12-4	TRBJ1-5
TGTGCCAGCAGCGGCTTCAGGAATTCACCCCTCCACTTT	CASSGFRNSPLHF	.	.	TRBV2	TRBJ1-6
TGTGCCAGCAGTTACCAGACAGGGGGGGTCTACGAGCAGTACTTC	CASSYQTGGVYEQYF	.	TRBD1	TRBV6-2/TRBV6-3	TRBJ2-7
TGTGCCAGCAGCTTAGCTGTGTACAGTGAGGAAAAACTGTTTTTT	CASSLAVYSEEKLFF	few	.	TRBV7-9	TRBJ1-4
TGTGCCAGCAGCTTCATGGGGGGCTTGGATTCACCCCTCCACTTT	CASSFMGGLDSPLHF	.	.	TRBV7-8	TRBJ1-6
TGTGCCAGCAGCTTAGGGGCAGACTATCAGCCCCAGCATTTT	CASSLGADYQPQHF	.	.	TRBV7-2	TRBJ1-5
TGCAGCGTTGCACAGGGGGCGAGGACTGAAGCTTTCTTT	CSVAQGARTEAFF	.	TRBD1	TRBV29-1	TRBJ1-1
TGTGCCAGCAGCCCCCCGCGACAGGTCGACAATGAGCAGTTCTTC	CASSPPRQVDNEQFF	once	.	TRBV7-9	TRBJ2-1
TGTGCCAGCGCCCCGGTTGGGACAGGGGAGGAGACCCAGTACTTC	CASAPVGTGEETQYF	.	TRBD1	TRBV9	TRBJ2-5
TGTGCCAGCAGCTACCGACAGGGCGGACAGCCCCAGCATTTT	CASSYRQGGQPQHF	.	TRBD1	TRBV3-1/TRBV3-2	TRBJ1-5
TGTGCCAGCAGCTTAGAGGCCGGGAATGTGGAGCTGTTTTTT	CASSLEAGNVELFF	.	.	TRBV7-8	TRBJ2-2
TGCGCCAGCAGCCAAGCGGCGGGAGTCACCTACAATGAGCAGTTCTTC	CASSQAAGVTYNEQFF	.	TRBD2	TRBV4-1	TRBJ2-1
TGTGCCAGCCGGGAGGAGGGGCGCCTCTACGAGCAGTACTTC	CASREEGRLYEQYF	.	TRBD2	TRBV27	TRBJ2-7
TGTGCCAGCAGTCTGGGACCAAATCAGCCCCAGCATTTT	CASSLGPNQPQHF	.	.	TRBV27	TRBJ1-5
TGCAGTGCTAGCCGGCTTGACGAGCAGTACTTC	CSASRLDEQYF	once	.	TRBV20-1	TRBJ2-7
TGTGCCACCATCCCGGAGGCGGGAGGGTTTCGTGAGCAGTTCTTC	CATIPEAGGFREQFF	.	TRBD2	TRBV10-3	TRBJ2-1
TGTGCCAGCAGTGGAGTAGGGACAGCGAACACCGGGGAGCTGTTTTTT	CASSGVGTANTGELFF	.	TRBD1	TRBV6-4	TRBJ2-2
TGTGCCAGCAGTTTATTAGACCCCAACAATGAGCAGTTCTTC	CASSLLDPNNEQFF	.	.	TRBV27	TRBJ2-1
TGTGCCAGCAGTTTTCGGACAGGGGTGAACACTGAAGCTTTCTTT	CASSFRTGVNTEAFF	few	TRBD1	TRBV28	TRBJ1-1
TGCAGTTTACAGGGGAACACTGAAGCTTTCTTT	CSLQGNTEAFF	.	.	TRBV20-1	TRBJ1-1
TGTGCCAGCAGCTTCGGGACAGGGGGCGTCTATGGCTATACCTTC	CASSFGTGGVYGYTF	.	TRBD1	TRBV7-9	TRBJ1-2
TGTGCCAGTAGTTCGGGACTAGCGGGGGAGCAGTTCTTC	CASSSGLAGEQFF	once	TRBD2	TRBV19	TRBJ2-1
TGTGCCTGCGCCGAAGGGCCGGGGGGTACGCAGTATTTT	CACAEGPGGTQYF	.	TRBD2	TRBV19	TRBJ2-3
TGTGCCACCAGTGCCGGGCAGTACACAGATACGCAGTATTTT	CATSAGQYTDTQYF	once	.	TRBV24-1	TRBJ2-3
TGCAGTGCTTTGGGCAGGGAGCGCTACACCTTC	CSALGRERYTF	.	.	TRBV20-1	TRBJ1-2
TGTGCCAGCTCACCCAGTAGAACCGGGACAGGGTCCTATGGCTACACCTTC	CASSPSRTGTGSYGYTF	.	TRBD1	TRBV18	TRBJ1-2
TGTGCCAGCAGCGTAGAGGGGCGCCCTATGAACACTGAAGCTTTCTTT	CASSVEGRPMNTEAFF	.	.	TRBV9	TRBJ1-1
TGTGCCAGTAGTATGCCCCAGACGGGCGAAGCTTTCTTT	CASSMPQTGEAFF	.	.	TRBV19	TRBJ1-1
TGTGCCAGCAGCCCGGGAGCGATGTATGGCTACACCTTC	CASSPGAMYGYTF	.	.	TRBV5-8	TRBJ1-2
TGTGCCAGTAGACCGAGGGGGGGTAGCAATGAGCAGTTCTTC	CASRPRGGSNEQFF	.	.	TRBV19	TRBJ2-1
TGTGCCAGCAGTGCCACCGAAGACTCCCAAGAGACCCAGTACTTC	CASSATEDSQETQYF	.	.	TRBV28	TRBJ2-5
TGCGCCAGCAGTGACAACAGAGCCACAGATACGCAGTATTTT	CASSDNRATDTQYF	.	.	TRBV10-2	TRBJ2-3
TGTGCCAGCAGTTTCGGGAGAAGCTCCTACAATGAGCAGTTCTTC	CASSFGRSSYNEQFF	.	.	TRBV27	TRBJ2-1
TGTGCCAGCAGCCTACTAGGGGGGGCGCTCAACTATGGCTACACCTTC	CASSLLGGALNYGYTF	.	.	TRBV5-6	TRBJ1-2
TGCGCCAGCAGCCACCCAACAGGGGGAGATGGCTACACCTTC	CASSHPTGGDGYTF	.	TRBD1	TRBV4-1	TRBJ1-2
TGCAGCGTTGACCCACTAGCGGGAGACAATGAGCAGTTCTTC	CSVDPLAGDNEQFF	.	TRBD2	TRBV29-1	TRBJ2-1
TGTGCCAGCAGCTTAGTCGGCTATACTCCCAATGAGCAGTTCTTC	CASSLVGYTPNEQFF	.	.	TRBV7-2	TRBJ2-1
TGTGCCAGCAGTTGGACTACCCACAATGAGCAGTTCTTC	CASSWTTHNEQFF	few	.	TRBV6-6	TRBJ2-1
TGTGCCAGCAGCCGCTCATCAATTAACAGGCGGGGGGAAGCTTTCTTT	CASSRSSINRRGEAFF	.	.	TRBV3-1/TRBV3-2	TRBJ1-1
TGCGCCAGCAGCTCTCCCCAGGGGTCTGGGGCCAACGTCCTGACTTTC	CASSSPQGSGANVLTF	.	.	TRBV5-1	TRBJ2-6
TGTGCCAGCAGCCCCCCTAACAGGGGAGGGAATCAGCCCCAGCATTTT	CASSPPNRGGNQPQHF	.	TRBD1	TRBV2	TRBJ1-5
TGCGCCAGCAGCCCTTTTATGTCAGGGGGTCAGCCCCAGCATTTT	CASSPFMSGGQPQHF	.	TRBD1	TRBV4-3	TRBJ1-5
TGTGCCAGCAGGGGACCCGGAAGTAACTATGGCTACACCTTC	CASRGPGSNYGYTF	.	.	TRBV2	TRBJ1-2
TGTGCCAGCAGTGAATCGGGGGGCTCAAATCAGCCCCAGCATTTT	CASSESGGSNQPQHF	.	.	TRBV25-1	TRBJ1-5
TGTGCCATCAGCCACAGGGAGCTCGACGAGCAGTACTTC	CAISHRELDEQYF	once	.	TRBV10-3	TRBJ2-7